The 26 T cell receptor beta chains below were found in one sample sequenced in a study of T cells in Graves' hyperthyroidism and ophthalmopathy (dated by TCRdb to about 2019). Library preparation used multiplex PCR. Sequencing was performed on an Illumina HiSeq 2000. TCR beta CDR3 regions were amplified from RNA transcripts. The first round of RT-PCR for the TCR CDR3 was performed with the HTBI primer set and the Qiagen OneStep RT-PCR kit. The raw public data were reprocessed by TCRdb itself: fastp quality trimming at Q25, MiXCR clonotype calling, in-frame beta chains only. For every CDR3 protein sequence, its rows merge into one entry that carries the most common genes and DNA. This sample lists under 500,000 distinct CDR3 sequences; over 12% were detected once. Under 30% of the sample is in the top ten clones. Sequencing used blood. All receptors come from a middle-aged man with Graves' ophthalmopathy.

There are a few counts of this clonotype. The V call is TRBV19, the J call TRBJ2-3, with 12 positions matching TRBD2. Germline CDR1 reads LNHDA; CDR2 reads SQIVND (reference sequence). The CDR3 length is 15 residues. V was pared by 8 bases and J by 4 bases, with 7 bases of the junction left unmatched. The CDR3 DNA reads TGTGCCAGTCAAAGGACTAGCGGGAATGCAGATACGCAGTATTTT. Amino acids: CASQRTSGNADTQYF.

This clonotype has ten or more counts. This chain uses TRBV9 with TRBJ2-7, with D possibly matching TRBD1 (8 bases). Trimming removed 4 bases at V and 3 bases at J, with 17 bases between. CDR1 SGDLS and CDR2 YYNGEE come from the germline V gene. This CDR3 has 15 amino acids. The CDR3 loop reads CASSPTGGGSYEQYF. The CDR3 coding sequence is TGTGCCAGCAGCCCTACAGGGGGAGGGAGCTACGAGCAGTACTTC.

This clonotype has a single count. The V gene is TRBV19, the J gene TRBJ2-7; D might be TRBD2 (6 bases). V was shortened by 3 bases and J by 3 bases, with 9 bases between the two germline ends. The germline gives CDR1 LNHDA, CDR2 SQIVND (reference sequence). The CDR3 loop spans 13 amino acids. CDR3: CASSIGRFYEQYF. CDR3 sequence (DNA): TGTGCCAGTAGTATCGGGAGATTCTACGAGCAGTACTTC. Complete variable domain (other parts from reference TRBV19 and TRBJ2-7): DGGITQSPKYLFRKEGQNVTLSCEQNLNHDAMYWYRQDPGQGLRLIYYSQIVNDFQKGDIAEGYSVSREKKESFPLTVTSAQKNPTAFYLCASSIGRFYEQYFGPGTRLTVT.

This clonotype appeared a few times. V and J are TRBV14 and TRBJ2-7, with D possibly matching TRBD2 (6 bases). Germline CDR1 reads SGHDN; CDR2 reads FVKESK. V was clipped by 1 base and J by 3 bases, with 10 bases between them. This CDR3 has 14 residues. The CDR3 DNA is TGTGCCAGCAGCCAAGTCACTAGCCGCTACGAGCAGTACTTC. This translates into CASSQVTSRYEQYF.

This clonotype was observed a few times. The chain uses TRBV7-9 and TRBJ1-2, with no clear D. This CDR3 is built from 17 residues. Germline V CDR1 and CDR2: SEHNR, FQNEAQ (reference sequence). The ends were cut back, 4 bases at V and 0 bases at J, with 18 bases in the middle. The DNA of the CDR3 is TGTGCCAGCAGCTCCCTTTTTTTGAAGATACCTAACTATGGCTACACCTTC. Protein product: CASSSLFLKIPNYGYTF.

In its sample, this clonotype was seen a few times. CDR3 protein: CASSTSLAGQNTGELFF. The CDR3 DNA reads TGTGCCAGCAGCACTTCTCTAGCGGGACAGAACACCGGGGAGCTGTTTTTT. The V call is TRBV6-2 or TRBV6-3, the J call TRBJ2-2; 9 bases fit TRBD2. The CDR3 covers 17 residues. Unmatched junction bases numbered 9, after V lost 6 bases and J lost 1 base. Germline values: CDR1 MNHEY, CDR2 SVGEGT.

This clonotype was picked up many times. J is TRBJ2-7 and V is TRBV5-8; maybe TRBD2 (6 bases). V shed 4 bases and J shed 6 bases, with 17 bases lying between them. The CDR3 contains 14 residues. The germline gives CDR1 SGHTS, CDR2 YDEGEE. CDR3 protein: CASSPGRVTSEQYF. CDR3 DNA sequence: TGTGCCAGCAGCCCCGGGAGAGTCACGAGCGAGCAGTACTTC.

This clonotype was observed many times. The chain employs TRBV19 and TRBJ2-1; 7 bases agree with TRBD2. Germline V lookup: CDR1 LNHDA, CDR2 SQIVND (reference sequence). V shed 6 bases and J 5 bases; nucleotides not matched to a gene: 16. The CDR3 runs to 17 residues. The CDR3 reads CASSTLRGSGKDNEQFF. CDR3 in DNA: TGTGCCAGTAGCACCCTCCGGGGAAGCGGGAAGGACAATGAGCAGTTCTTC.

This clonotype showed up just a few times. The rearrangement joins TRBV6-1 to TRBJ2-7, with D tentatively TRBD2 (6 bases). Germline CDR1 is MNHNS and CDR2 is SASEGT. The CDR3 is made up of 12 amino acids. The V gene lost 5 bases and the J gene lost 6 bases, with 11 bases spanning the gap. DNA of the CDR3: TGTGCCAGCAGTAACGGGGGTTCCGAGCAGTACTTC. Translation: CASSNGGSEQYF.

Note on this clonotype: A much more abundant neighbour one base away suggests this may be a read error. The rearrangement links TRBV7-2 to TRBJ2-1, with TRBD1 matching over 10 bases. The V gene's germline CDR1 is SGHTA and CDR2 FQGNSA. The CDR3 runs to 17 residues. CDR3 amino acids: CASSLALLGTGEYEQLF. The CDR3 DNA follows: TGTGCCAGCAGCTTAGCGCTATTAGGGACAGGGGAGTATGAGCAGCTCTTC.

This clonotype came up many times. The V gene is TRBV5-1, the J gene TRBJ2-1, with 12 bases that match TRBD1. Germline CDR1 and CDR2: SGHRS and YFSETQ. The CDR3 consists of 17 residues. V shed 3 bases and J 7 bases; nucleotides not matched to a gene: 11. This chain's CDR3 is CASSSPGQGAVENEQFF. For the CDR3, the DNA is TGCGCCAGCAGCTCCCCGGGACAGGGGGCGGTCGAGAATGAGCAGTTCTTC. The whole variable domain, filled in from reference TRBV5-1 and TRBJ2-1, reads KAGVTQTPRYLIKTRGQQVTLSCSPISGHRSVSWYQQTPGQGLQFLFEYFSETQRNKGNFPGRFSGRQFSNSRSEMNVSTLELGDSALYLCASSSPGQGAVENEQFFGPGTRLTVL.

V gene TRBV25-1 combines with J gene TRBJ2-3, with no clear D. The germline V gene has CDR1 MGHDK and CDR2 SYGVNS. The CDR3 length is 14 residues. Trimming cost V 4 bases and J 4 bases, with 12 bases left between them. CDR3 nucleotides: TGTGCCAGCAGTGCCGTGCCGGAGTCAGATACGCAGTATTTT. It yields the protein CASSAVPESDTQYF.

This clonotype was seen at least ten times. The chain couples TRBV20-1 to TRBJ2-7; 10 nucleotides align to TRBD2. The CDR3 length is 13 residues. Germline lookup yields CDR1 DFQATT and CDR2 SNEGSKA (reference sequence). After removal of 4 bases from V and 5 bases from J, the junction contained 5 bases not matched to a gene. The CDR3 sequence: CSATGLASHEQYF. In DNA, the CDR3 is TGCAGTGCTACGGGACTAGCGTCCCACGAGCAGTACTTC.

This clonotype was counted a few times. The chain carries TRBV4-2 and TRBJ1-2; 9 nucleotides match TRBD1. Germline V lookup: CDR1 LGHNA, CDR2 YNFKEQ. V trimming: 1 base; J trimming: 4 bases; junction bases outside the gene matches: 4. The CDR3 covers 15 residues. The CDR3 DNA follows: TGTGCCAGCAGCCAAGTTTCGGGACAGGGCTATGGCTACACCTTC. This encodes CASSQVSGQGYGYTF.

This clonotype has a handful of counts. The genes are TRBV6-1 and TRBJ1-2; tentatively, D is TRBD1 (6 bases). V was trimmed by 5 bases and J by 4 bases, leaving 23 bases between them. Germline V gives CDR1 MNHNS, CDR2 SASEGT. The CDR3 has 17 residues. The CDR3 region is CASSRRATGSLGYGYTF. CDR3 coding DNA: TGTGCCAGCAGTCGCCGCGCTACAGGGAGTCTTGGCTATGGCTACACCTTC.

Turning to this clonotype: A much larger clone lies a single base off, so this may be a read error. V and J are TRBV29-1 and TRBJ2-1; 11 bases match TRBD2. The CDR3 has 16 amino acids. Germline V gives CDR1 SQVTM, CDR2 ANQGSEA. CDR3 in amino acids: CGDGRLAGSSYNEQFF. The CDR3 region has the DNA TGCGGCGACGGAAGACTAGCGGGGAGCTCCTACAATGAGCAGTTCTTC.

V gene TRBV24-1 combines with J gene TRBJ2-1; D not resolved. The CDR3 covers 18 residues. Germline CDR1 and CDR2: KGHDR and SFDVKD. With 2 bases removed from V and 5 bases from J, the gap between germline ends came to 21 bases. The CDR3: CATSDWDGRINRDNEQFF. The CDR3 DNA reads TGTGCCACCAGTGATTGGGATGGACGCATCAATCGGGACAATGAGCAGTTCTTC.

This clonotype was recorded many times. The chain couples TRBV20-1 to TRBJ2-7; D gene ambiguous. The CDR3 has 14 amino acids. The V and J ends lost 5 bases and 2 bases respectively, with 16 bases between them. Germline CDR1 is DFQATT and CDR2 is SNEGSKA (reference sequence). The CDR3 reads CSAEHRLGPYEQYF. CDR3 coding DNA: TGCAGTGCTGAACACCGCCTCGGGCCCTACGAGCAGTACTTC.

This clonotype occurred many times. The chain uses TRBV11-1 and TRBJ2-2, with TRBD2 matching over 14 bases. The V segment lost 3 bases and the J segment 5 bases; nucleotides outside the gene matches: 2. In germline, CDR1 is SGHAT, CDR2 FQDESV (reference sequence). This CDR3 region has 16 residues. The CDR3 spells CASSFGLAGGTGELFF. The DNA for the CDR3 is TGTGCCAGCAGCTTCGGACTAGCGGGAGGAACCGGGGAGCTGTTTTTT.

The J gene is TRBJ1-2, the V gene TRBV29-1, with D hard to call. The CDR3 runs 12 residues. Germline lookup yields CDR1 SQVTM and CDR2 ANQGSEA. CDR3: CSALGGNYGYTF. The CDR3 DNA is TGCAGTGCCCTGGGAGGCAACTATGGCTACACCTTC.

This clonotype was seen at least ten times. The V and J genes are TRBV30 and TRBJ2-1, with 9 bases fitting TRBD2. The germline gives CDR1 GTSNPN, CDR2 SVGIG (reference sequence). The CDR3 consists of 16 residues. The trim removed 0 bases at V and 2 bases at J, leaving 5 bases unmatched. CDR3 DNA sequence: TGTGCCTGGAGTGTGGCGGGAGGGACTCCCTACAATGAGCAGTTCTTC. As protein: CAWSVAGGTPYNEQFF.

This clonotype was detected many times. V usage is TRBV20-1 and J usage is TRBJ2-3; D is undetermined. In germline, CDR1 is DFQATT, CDR2 SNEGSKA (reference sequence). CDR3 size: 12 residues. Trimming took off 7 bases at V and 1 base at J, with 9 bases between the two ends. CDR3 bases: TGCAGTGGAAACGAGGGCACAGATACGCAGTATTTT. This translates into CSGNEGTDTQYF.

This clonotype came up many times. The J gene is TRBJ2-1, the V gene TRBV5-1; 7 nucleotides agree with TRBD2. Germline values: CDR1 SGHRS, CDR2 YFSETQ. The CDR3 length is 15 residues. J was trimmed by 0 bases and V by 3 bases; bases with no gene match: 3. CDR3 nucleotides: TGCGCCAGCAGCTCAATAGCGGGCTCCTACAATGAGCAGTTCTTC. Its translation is CASSSIAGSYNEQFF.

With respect to this clonotype: The junction and the germline gene differ at one end; a read error may be behind it. The chain uses TRBV15 and TRBJ2-7; TRBD2 agrees at 8 bases. The CDR3 sequence is 15 residues long. Germline loops: CDR1 LNHNV, CDR2 YYDKDF (reference sequence). CDR3 loop: CATSSETGGVDEQHF. The CDR3, as DNA: TGTGCCACCAGCAGTGAGACGGGAGGGGTGGACGAGCAGCACTTC.

The genes are TRBV3-1 and TRBJ2-1; 9 positions agree with TRBD2. Germline CDR1 reads LGHDT; CDR2 reads YNNKEL (reference sequence). Trimming at V came to 1 base and at J to 0 bases, leaving 16 bases not matched to a gene. This CDR3 is 21 amino acids long. The CDR3 here is CASSQVGRGGRASSSYNEQFF. As DNA, the CDR3 is TGTGCCAGCAGCCAAGTTGGCCGGGGCGGGAGGGCTTCGAGCTCCTACAATGAGCAGTTCTTC.

J is TRBJ2-1 and V is TRBV6-1; 15 positions match TRBD2. Germline V gives CDR1 MNHNS, CDR2 SASEGT. V shed 3 bases and J 8 bases; nucleotides not matched to a gene: 2. The CDR3 length is 15 residues. DNA of the CDR3: TGTGCCAGCAGTGAGGGACTAGCGGGAGGCTATGAGCAGTTCTTC. Amino acids: CASSEGLAGGYEQFF.